Presented here are 24 T cell receptor beta chains from one specimen sequenced in a study of blood T cell repertoires in COVID-19. Method: immunoSEQ multiplex PCR; TCRdb's copy keeps in-frame clones and lacks some. This table holds over 200,000 clones, just under 90% found once. The specimen was peripheral blood. Receptors originate from a man between 25 and 39 years old with COVID-19, enrolled during active disease.

This sequence joins TRBV6-2 or TRBV6-3 and TRBJ1-2; 7 nucleotides line up with TRBD1. Germline V CDR1 and CDR2: MNHEY, SVGEGT. V trimming: 4 bases; J trimming: 6 bases; junction bases outside the gene matches: 5. CDR3 size: 13 residues. CDR3 DNA sequence: TGTGCCAGCAGTTCTACAGGGGAAGATGGCTACACCTTC. Amino acids: CASSSTGEDGYTF.

V gene TRBV5-4 combines with J gene TRBJ1-1; D may be TRBD1 (6 bases). Trimming took 0 bases from V and 5 from J, leaving 8 bases between them. The CDR3 is made up of 13 amino acids. Germline V gene data show CDR1 as SGHNT and CDR2 as YYREEE (reference sequence). As DNA, the CDR3 is TGTGCCAGCAGCTTGGGACAGGCTACTGAAGCTTTCTTT. Translating it yields CASSLGQATEAFF.

Note on this clone: In the same sample, other DNA sequences code for this CDR3. This sequence joins TRBV18 and TRBJ1-2; no clear D. V dropped 3 bases and J dropped 3 bases, with 2 bases sitting between them. This CDR3 has 11 residues. The germline V gene has CDR1 KGHSH and CDR2 LQKENI. The CDR3: CASSPDYGYTF. CDR3 bases: TGTGCCAGCTCACCCGACTATGGCTACACCTTC.

The rearrangement joins TRBV9 to TRBJ2-3, with D unclear. This CDR3 is 17 amino acids long. Trimming left V 4 bases short and J 1 base short, with 19 bases between. In germline, CDR1 is SGDLS, CDR2 YYNGEE. The CDR3 nucleotides read TGTGCCAGCAGCCCCGAACCGAGTAGAATCGGCACAGATACGCAGTATTTT. Its translation: CASSPEPSRIGTDTQYF.

V and J are TRBV11-3 and TRBJ2-7; D ambiguous. Looked up from germline, CDR1 is SGHNT and CDR2 is YENEEA. Trimming stripped 1 base from V and 2 bases from J, with 12 bases between. This CDR3 region has 15 residues. CDR3 sequence reads: CASSLGSSNTYEQYF. The CDR3 bases are TGTGCCAGCAGCTTAGGGAGTTCTAACACCTACGAGCAGTACTTC. Full variable domain (outside the CDR3, taken from reference TRBV11-3 and TRBJ2-7): EAGVVQSPRYKIIEKKQPVAFWCNPISGHNTLYWYLQNLGQGPELLIRYENEEAVDDSQLPKDRFSAERLKGVDSTLKIQPAELGDSAVYLCASSLGSSNTYEQYFGPGTRLTVT.

This chain joins TRBV18 and TRBJ1-2; 10 bases agree with TRBD1. Germline values: CDR1 KGHSH, CDR2 LQKENI. This CDR3 is built from 15 residues. The ends lost 5 bases at V and 3 bases at J; junction bases unmatched: 6. The CDR3: CASSSGTGDHYGYTF. CDR3 coding DNA: TGTGCCAGCTCATCGGGGACAGGGGATCACTATGGCTACACCTTC.

This clone has a single count. The rearrangement links TRBV18 to TRBJ2-3; the match to TRBD2 covers 7 bases. The CDR3 is made up of 16 amino acids. Germline-derived CDR1 and CDR2 are KGHSH and LQKENI. J lost 2 bases, V lost 0 bases, and 5 bases had no gene match. CDR3 DNA: TGTGCCAGCTCACCACCGGCCGGGGGGATCACAGATACGCAGTATTTT. Amino acid sequence: CASSPPAGGITDTQYF.

V and J are TRBV30 and TRBJ2-7; D remains ambiguous. Germline CDR1 is GTSNPN and CDR2 is SVGIG (reference sequence). This CDR3 is built from 12 residues. Between the trimmed V and J ends, which lost 3 bases and 1 base, there was a span of 7 bases. CDR3 in amino acids: CAWSPRSYEQYF. The CDR3, as DNA: TGTGCCTGGAGCCCTCGGTCCTACGAGCAGTACTTC. Based on the CDR3 plus reference TRBV30 and TRBJ2-7, the full variable domain is SQTIHQWPATLVQPVGSPLSLECTVEGTSNPNLYWYRQAAGRGLQLLFYSVGIGQISSEVPQNLSASRPQDRQFILSSKKLLLSDSGFYLCAWSPRSYEQYFGPGTRLTVT.

V and J are TRBV3-1 (or the pseudogene TRBV3-2) and TRBJ1-5; 7 bases map to TRBD1. The CDR3 consists of 20 residues. V lost 5 bases, J lost 4 bases, and 23 bases stayed unmatched. Germline V CDR1 and CDR2: LGHDT, YNNKEL (reference sequence). The CDR3 DNA sequence: TGTGCCAGCAGCTACGAAGCTCGTTTCAGGGACAGCTTTTTTAATCAGCCCCAGCATTTT. It yields the protein CASSYEARFRDSFFNQPQHF.

The chain uses TRBV2 and TRBJ1-5; maybe TRBD1 (5 bases). The germline V gene has CDR1 SNHLY and CDR2 FYNNEI. CDR3 length: 14 amino acids. The V gene lost 6 bases and the J gene lost 3 bases, with 12 bases spanning the gap. The DNA of the CDR3 is TGTGCCAGCAGCGAGACAGTTGTCAATCAGCCCCAGCATTTT. It encodes CASSETVVNQPQHF.

V usage is TRBV24-1 and J usage is TRBJ2-7; tentatively, D is TRBD2 (6 bases). This CDR3 is 14 amino acids long. V was trimmed by 4 bases and J by 2 bases, leaving 11 bases between them. CDR1 and CDR2 (germline): KGHDR, SFDVKD. CDR3 sequence: CATSDSGDPYEQYF. In nucleotides, the CDR3 is TGTGCCACCAGTGACTCGGGGGACCCCTACGAGCAGTACTTC.

V and J are TRBV7-2 and TRBJ1-4; 7 nucleotides agree with TRBD1. V shed 3 bases and J 4 bases; nucleotides not matched to a gene: 5. The CDR3 totals 15 residues. Germline V gene sequence: CDR1 SGHTA, CDR2 FQGNSA. DNA for the CDR3: TGTGCCAGCAGCTTCCAGGGGGGCCTTAATGAAAAACTGTTTTTT. Translation: CASSFQGGLNEKLFF. The full variable domain, rest sourced from reference TRBV7-2 and TRBJ1-4, is GAGVSQSPSNKVTEKGKDVELRCDPISGHTALYWYRQSLGQGLEFLIYFQGNSAPDKSGLPSDRFSAERTGGSVSTLTIQRTQQEDSAVYLCASSFQGGLNEKLFFGSGTQLSVL.

V usage is TRBV5-8 and J usage is TRBJ1-5; 9 bases are shared with TRBD1. CDR3 size: 16 residues. With 1 base clipped from V and 3 bases from J, the junction kept 5 bases outside the gene matches. In germline, CDR1 is SGHTS, CDR2 YDEGEE. This CDR3 is CASSLFTGGSNQPQHF. CDR3 nucleotide sequence: TGTGCCAGCAGCTTGTTTACAGGGGGCTCCAATCAGCCCCAGCATTTT.

This chain joins TRBV7-9 and TRBJ1-1; TRBD1 matches at 8 bases. CDR1 is SEHNR, CDR2 FQNEAQ, per germline (reference sequence). V gave up 8 bases and J gave up 5 bases; unmatched junction bases: 10. The CDR3 length is 14 residues. Written as DNA, the CDR3 is TGTGCCAGCCGTGCTCAGGGGGCCGGTACTGAAGCTTTCTTT. Translation gives CASRAQGAGTEAFF.

This clone was detected once. The chain uses TRBV7-7 and TRBJ1-2, with 7 bases lining up with TRBD1. The germline V gene has CDR1 SSHAT and CDR2 FNYEAQ (reference sequence). The ends lost 1 base at V and 6 bases at J; junction bases unmatched: 5. This CDR3 is 14 amino acids long. CDR3 nucleotides: TGTGCCAGCAGCTTAGTGACAGGGAGTAATGGCTACACCTTC. Amino acids: CASSLVTGSNGYTF.

This chain joins TRBV28 and TRBJ1-2, with 9 bases matching TRBD1. This CDR3 has 15 residues. J was trimmed by 4 bases and V by 5 bases; bases with no gene match: 8. Germline V gene data show CDR1 as MDHEN and CDR2 as SYDVKM. The chain's CDR3 is CASSIRDRESYGYTF. The CDR3 coding sequence is TGTGCCAGCAGTATCCGGGACAGGGAGAGCTATGGCTACACCTTC.

J is TRBJ2-7 and V is TRBV7-9, with D maybe TRBD2 (6 bases). Trimming stripped 3 bases from V and 6 bases from J, with 15 bases between. CDR1 SEHNR and CDR2 FQNEAQ come from the germline V gene (reference sequence). The CDR3 has 14 amino acids. Here the CDR3 reads CASSFGGRKGEQYF. The CDR3 nucleotides are TGTGCCAGCAGCTTCGGTGGGAGGAAGGGCGAGCAGTACTTC.

V gene TRBV19 combines with J gene TRBJ1-5; D may be TRBD1 (5 bases). V was pared by 5 bases and J by 5 bases, with 13 bases between. Germline V gene lookup returns CDR1 LNHDA and CDR2 SQIVND (reference sequence). CDR3 length: 14 amino acids. CDR3: CASSFMGGYQPQHF. Here the CDR3 DNA reads TGTGCCAGTAGTTTCATGGGGGGGTATCAGCCCCAGCATTTT. The full variable domain, in which reference TRBV19 and TRBJ1-5 provide the parts outside the CDR3, is DGGITQSPKYLFRKEGQNVTLSCEQNLNHDAMYWYRQDPGQGLRLIYYSQIVNDFQKGDIAEGYSVSREKKESFPLTVTSAQKNPTAFYLCASSFMGGYQPQHFGDGTRLSIL.

The chain uses TRBV19 and TRBJ1-6, with D perhaps TRBD1 (5 bases). V was trimmed by 0 bases and J by 14 bases, leaving 8 bases between them. This CDR3 region has 12 residues. Germline CDR1 and CDR2: LNHDA and SQIVND (reference sequence). The CDR3 nucleotides are TGTGCCAGTAGTATAGAGGGCAGGGCCCTCCACTTT. Amino acids: CASSIEGRALHF.

The gene calls are TRBV4-1 and TRBJ1-1; TRBD1 matches 7 bases. From germline, CDR1 is MGHRA and CDR2 YSYEKL. This CDR3 has 17 amino acids. The J segment lost 0 bases and the V segment lost 3 bases, leaving 10 bases of the junction unmatched. CDR3 bases: TGCGCCAGCAGCCACCCACTCGACAGGGTCATGAACACTGAAGCTTTCTTT. It is translated as CASSHPLDRVMNTEAFF.

V is TRBV3-1 (or the pseudogene TRBV3-2) and J is TRBJ1-2; 9 bases are a match to TRBD1. The CDR3 sequence is 16 residues long. The V gene's germline CDR1 is LGHDT and CDR2 YNNKEL (reference sequence). The V and J ends lost 2 bases and 5 bases, in that order; junction bases with no gene match: 9. The CDR3 region is CASSQQQGASPYGYTF. The CDR3 DNA is TGTGCCAGCAGCCAACAACAGGGGGCGTCCCCTTATGGCTACACCTTC.

The chain employs TRBV7-9 and TRBJ2-7; perhaps TRBD1 as D (6 bases). The CDR3 runs 14 residues. Trimming took 6 bases from V and 4 from J, leaving 16 bases between them. Germline CDR1 is SEHNR and CDR2 is FQNEAQ (reference sequence). This chain's CDR3 is CASSPGAALYEQYF. CDR3 in DNA: TGTGCCAGCAGTCCAGGGGCGGCGTTATACGAGCAGTACTTC.

The genes are TRBV28 and TRBJ1-1; D not resolved. Trimming took off 6 bases at V and 3 bases at J, with 14 bases between the two ends. The CDR3 contains 14 residues. Germline V gene lookup returns CDR1 MDHEN and CDR2 SYDVKM. The CDR3 here is CASRLENVDTEAFF. The CDR3 DNA reads as TGTGCCAGCAGGTTAGAGAATGTCGACACTGAAGCTTTCTTT.

This clone turned up a few times. The chain employs TRBV12-5 and TRBJ1-2; TRBD1 might be the D (6 bases). CDR1 LGHNT and CDR2 FRNRAP come from the germline V gene. V was trimmed by 7 bases and J by 4 bases, leaving 19 bases between them. There are 15 residues in the CDR3. This CDR3 is CASARESGGLYGYTF. CDR3 coding DNA: TGTGCTAGTGCCCGTGAATCGGGGGGCCTCTATGGCTACACCTTC.